These 15 T cell receptor beta chains share one sample of origin, sequenced in a study of blood T cell repertoires in COVID-19 (dated by TCRdb to about 2020). Library preparation used the immunoSEQ multiplex PCR assay. This immuneACCESS table, as held by TCRdb, lists in-frame sequences with V and J called but not all clones. Of the missing ones, under half trace to an unresolved V gene in checked studies; the others have no known cause. The sample contains under 350,000 clones, 80% to 90% of them found a single time. Around 10% of the sample is in the top ten clones. The sequenced sample was peripheral blood. These TCRs come from a woman in her 70s with acute or convalescent COVID-19.

This clone was seen a few times. The chain is built from TRBV4-1 and TRBJ2-2; D possibly corresponds to TRBD1 (6 bases). The CDR3 has 15 amino acids. V was clipped by 3 bases and J by 5 bases, with 13 bases between them. Looked up from germline, CDR1 is MGHRA and CDR2 is YSYEKL. The CDR3 loop is CASSHTTGFTGELFF. As DNA, the CDR3 is TGCGCCAGCAGCCACACGACAGGTTTTACCGGGGAGCTGTTTTTT.

This clone was recorded once. Sequence at one end of the junction differs from germline and may be a read error. This chain connects TRBV7-7 to TRBJ1-4, with TRBD1 as a possible D gene (6 bases). CDR3 size: 15 residues. Germline CDR1 SSHAT, CDR2 FNYEAQ (reference sequence). The CDR3: CASSPGTSTNEKLFF. The CDR3 nucleotides are TGTGCTAGCAGCCCTGGGACATCGACTAATGAAAAACTGTTTTTT.

CDR3 sequence (DNA): TGCGCCAGCAGATCCGGACTAGCGGGGGGAGGTACCCAGTACTTC. Translation gives CASRSGLAGGGTQYF. The genes are TRBV5-1 and TRBJ2-5; 14 nucleotides align to TRBD2. The CDR3 is made up of 15 amino acids. Germline V gives CDR1 SGHRS, CDR2 YFSETQ. V gave up 5 bases and J gave up 8 bases; unmatched junction bases: 8.

J is TRBJ1-6 and V is TRBV27; perhaps TRBD1 as D (6 bases). Germline V gives CDR1 MNHEY, CDR2 SMNVEV (reference sequence). The CDR3 totals 14 residues. The germline V and J ends were trimmed by 5 bases and 8 bases, with 13 bases remaining between them. CDR3 coding DNA: TGTGCCAGCAGTAGGGGGGGTCACTATTCACCCCTCCACTTT. Protein sequence: CASSRGGHYSPLHF.

The rearrangement uses TRBV18 and TRBJ2-5, with D tentatively TRBD1 (7 bases). CDR1 is KGHSH, CDR2 LQKENI, per germline. This CDR3 is 16 amino acids long. V was cut by 3 bases and J by 4 bases, with 18 bases left in between. CDR3 sequence: CASSPGGTEGRETQYF. CDR3 in DNA: TGTGCCAGCTCACCGGGCGGGACAGAAGGGAGAGAGACCCAGTACTTC.

The rearrangement joins TRBV19 to TRBJ1-1, with unresolved D. The V gene lost 4 bases and the J gene lost 3 bases, with 9 bases spanning the gap. Germline CDR1 and CDR2: LNHDA and SQIVND (reference sequence). The CDR3 consists of 13 residues. Written as DNA, the CDR3 is TGTGCCAGTAGTACTGGGCCCTACACTGAAGCTTTCTTT. It specifies CASSTGPYTEAFF.

The chain uses TRBV20-1 and TRBJ1-2; D ambiguous. Germline V CDR1 and CDR2: DFQATT, SNEGSKA (reference sequence). Trimming stripped 6 bases from V and 3 bases from J, with 11 bases between. The CDR3 is 12 amino acids. Here the CDR3 DNA reads TGCAGTGCCAGTCAGGTAGACTATGGCTACACCTTC. Translation gives CSASQVDYGYTF.

This clone showed up just once. This chain uses TRBV7-2 with TRBJ1-5; a weak D match, TRBD1 (6 bases). This CDR3 contains 13 residues. Germline V gives CDR1 SGHTA, CDR2 FQGNSA. V was trimmed by 3 bases and J by 7 bases, leaving 10 bases between them. CDR3 nucleotide sequence: TGTGCCAGCAGCTTCGACAGGATCCAGCCCCAGCATTTT. The encoded protein is CASSFDRIQPQHF.

The rearrangement joins TRBV7-9 to TRBJ2-1, with D uncertain. The V gene's germline CDR1 is SEHNR and CDR2 FQNEAQ (reference sequence). The CDR3 is 12 residues long. V was trimmed by 3 bases and J by 9 bases, leaving 9 bases between them. The CDR3 bases are TGTGCCAGCAGCTTCGGCGGTGGTGAGCAGTTCTTC. Its protein is CASSFGGGEQFF.

This clone appeared a single time. This chain uses TRBV4-1 with TRBJ2-3; 15 nucleotides line up with TRBD2. V trimming: 5 bases; J trimming: 6 bases; junction bases outside the gene matches: 18. Germline assignment: CDR1 MGHRA and CDR2 YSYEKL. The length of the CDR3 is 20 residues. The CDR3 DNA reads as TGCGCCAGCAGCACCCGGGGACTAGCGGGGGGAAGATTGGGGTACGATACGCAGTATTTT. As protein: CASSTRGLAGGRLGYDTQYF.

For the CDR3, the DNA is TGTGCCAGCAGCCGAGCGGCAGATCGTGGCTACACCTTC. Translating it yields CASSRAADRGYTF. V is TRBV14 and J is TRBJ1-2, with no clear D. Germline V gene sequence: CDR1 SGHDN, CDR2 FVKESK. This CDR3 contains 13 residues. Between the trimmed V and J ends, which lost 4 bases and 7 bases, there was a span of 13 bases.

The V call is TRBV6-1, the J call TRBJ2-5; perhaps TRBD1 as D (6 bases). Germline V gene sequence: CDR1 MNHNS, CDR2 SASEGT. V lost 5 bases and J 3 bases, leaving 13 bases between the germline ends. This CDR3 contains 14 residues. The CDR3: CASSFRDTEETQYF. The CDR3 coding sequence is TGTGCCAGCAGTTTCCGGGACACGGAAGAGACCCAGTACTTC.

The gene calls are TRBV10-3 and TRBJ2-7, with D uncertain. Germline V gene sequence: CDR1 ENHRY, CDR2 SYGVKD. This CDR3 is built from 14 residues. Trimming took off 0 bases at V and 3 bases at J, with 9 bases between the two ends. The CDR3 loop reads CAISESHSGYEQYF. The DNA of the CDR3 is TGTGCCATCAGTGAGTCGCACAGTGGCTACGAGCAGTACTTC.

The genes are TRBV30 and TRBJ2-2; TRBD2 agrees at 11 bases. CDR3 length: 14 residues. From germline, CDR1 is GTSNPN and CDR2 SVGIG (reference sequence). V lost 2 bases, J lost 7 bases, and 3 bases stayed unmatched. Written as DNA, the CDR3 is TGTGCCTGGAGTTCGGGACTAGCGGTCGGGGAGCTGTTTTTT. Translation: CAWSSGLAVGELFF.

This chain links TRBV6-5 with TRBJ2-7, with TRBD2 matching over 8 bases. The V and J ends lost 6 bases and 4 bases, in that order; junction bases with no gene match: 8. The CDR3 has 14 residues. The V gene's germline CDR1 is MNHEY and CDR2 SVGAGI. The CDR3 reads CASSLGGGPYEQYF. CDR3 DNA sequence: TGTGCCAGCAGCCTCGGGGGGGGCCCGTACGAGCAGTACTTC.